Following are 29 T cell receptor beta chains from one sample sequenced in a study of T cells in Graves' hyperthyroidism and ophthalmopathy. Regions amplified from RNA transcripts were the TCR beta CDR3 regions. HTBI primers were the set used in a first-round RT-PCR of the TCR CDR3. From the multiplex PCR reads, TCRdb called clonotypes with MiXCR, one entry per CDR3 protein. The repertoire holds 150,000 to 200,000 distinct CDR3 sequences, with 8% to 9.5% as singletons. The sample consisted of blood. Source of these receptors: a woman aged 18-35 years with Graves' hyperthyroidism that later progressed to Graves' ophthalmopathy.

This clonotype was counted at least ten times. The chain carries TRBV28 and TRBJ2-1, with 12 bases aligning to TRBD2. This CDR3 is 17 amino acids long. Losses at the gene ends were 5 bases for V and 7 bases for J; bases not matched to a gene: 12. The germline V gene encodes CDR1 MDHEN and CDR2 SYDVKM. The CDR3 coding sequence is TGTGCCAGCAGTATCCCGACTAGCGGGGGTGAAGGGAATGAGCAGTTCTTC. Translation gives CASSIPTSGGEGNEQFF.

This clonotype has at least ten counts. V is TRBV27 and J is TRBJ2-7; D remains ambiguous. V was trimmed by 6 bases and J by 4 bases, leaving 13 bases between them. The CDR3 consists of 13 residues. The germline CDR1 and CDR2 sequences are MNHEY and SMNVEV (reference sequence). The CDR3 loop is CASSSKDRYEQYF. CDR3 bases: TGTGCCAGCAGCTCAAAAGATCGTTACGAGCAGTACTTC.

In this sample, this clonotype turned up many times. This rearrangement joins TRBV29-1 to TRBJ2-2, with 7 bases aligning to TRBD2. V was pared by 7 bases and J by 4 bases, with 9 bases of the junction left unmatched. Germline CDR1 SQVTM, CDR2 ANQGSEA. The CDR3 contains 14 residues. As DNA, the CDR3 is TGCAGCGCTGGGGGAGGGAGAAGCACCGGGGAGCTGTTTTTT. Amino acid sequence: CSAGGGRSTGELFF.

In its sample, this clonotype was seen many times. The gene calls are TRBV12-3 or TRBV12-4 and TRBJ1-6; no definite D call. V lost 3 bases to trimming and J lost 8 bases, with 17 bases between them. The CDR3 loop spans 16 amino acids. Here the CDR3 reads CASSLAPGLMDSPLHF. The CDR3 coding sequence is TGTGCCAGCAGTTTGGCCCCAGGTTTAATGGATTCACCCCTCCACTTT.

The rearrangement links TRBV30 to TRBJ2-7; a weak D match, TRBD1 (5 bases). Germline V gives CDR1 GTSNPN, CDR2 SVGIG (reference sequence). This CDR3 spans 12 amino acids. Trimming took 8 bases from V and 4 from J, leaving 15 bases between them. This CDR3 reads CAGMSGQYEQYF. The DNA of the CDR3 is TGTGCCGGGATGTCAGGGCAGTACGAGCAGTACTTC.

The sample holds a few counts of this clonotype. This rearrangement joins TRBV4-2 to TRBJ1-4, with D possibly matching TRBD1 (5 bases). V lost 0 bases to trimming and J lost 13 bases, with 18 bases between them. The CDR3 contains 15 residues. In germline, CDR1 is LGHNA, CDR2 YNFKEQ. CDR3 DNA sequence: TGTGCCAGCAGCCAAGAAAGGGGAAGCGATTCTGGACTGTTTTTT. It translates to CASSQERGSDSGLFF.

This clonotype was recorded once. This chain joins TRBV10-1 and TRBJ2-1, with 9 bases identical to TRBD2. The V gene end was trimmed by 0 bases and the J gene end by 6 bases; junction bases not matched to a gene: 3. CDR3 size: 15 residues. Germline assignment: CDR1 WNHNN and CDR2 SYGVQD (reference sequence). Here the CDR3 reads CASSESGTSLNEQFF. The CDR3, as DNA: TGCGCCAGCAGTGAGTCCGGGACTAGCCTCAATGAGCAGTTCTTC.

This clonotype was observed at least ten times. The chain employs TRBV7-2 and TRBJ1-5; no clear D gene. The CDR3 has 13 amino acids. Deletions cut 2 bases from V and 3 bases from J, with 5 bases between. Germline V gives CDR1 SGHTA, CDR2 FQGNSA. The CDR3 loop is CASSLSFNQPQHF. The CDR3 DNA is TGTGCCAGCAGCTTAAGCTTCAATCAGCCCCAGCATTTT.

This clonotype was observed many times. The CDR3 nucleotides are TGTGCCAGCAGCTCCCGGGGTAGCGGGAGCGACACCGGGGAGCTGTTTTTT. The encoded protein is CASSSRGSGSDTGELFF. V is TRBV13 and J is TRBJ2-2; 9 nucleotides line up with TRBD2. In germline, CDR1 is PRHDT, CDR2 FYEKMQ (reference sequence). The CDR3 sequence is 17 residues long. V gave up 4 bases and J gave up 3 bases; unmatched junction bases: 9.

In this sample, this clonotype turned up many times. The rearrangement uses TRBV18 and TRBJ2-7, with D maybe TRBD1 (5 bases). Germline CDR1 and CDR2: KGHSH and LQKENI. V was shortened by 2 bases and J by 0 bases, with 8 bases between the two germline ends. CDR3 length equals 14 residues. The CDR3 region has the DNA TGTGCCAGCTCACCAAAAGACAGCTCCTACGAGCAGTACTTC. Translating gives CASSPKDSSYEQYF.

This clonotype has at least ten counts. The CDR3 reads CASSSIGGSYNEQFF. The CDR3 DNA follows: TGTGCCAGTAGCTCAATAGGGGGCTCCTACAATGAGCAGTTCTTC. The V and J genes are TRBV19 and TRBJ2-1; maybe TRBD1 (6 bases). CDR1 is LNHDA, CDR2 SQIVND, per germline (reference sequence). This CDR3 is built from 15 residues. Between the trimmed V and J ends, which lost 6 bases and 0 bases, there was a span of 12 bases.

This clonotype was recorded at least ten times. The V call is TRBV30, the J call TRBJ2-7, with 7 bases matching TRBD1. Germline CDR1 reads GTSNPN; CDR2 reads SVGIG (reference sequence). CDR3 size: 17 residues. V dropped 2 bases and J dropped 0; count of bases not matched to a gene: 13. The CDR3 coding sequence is TGTGCCTGGAGTCAATCTTTCCTACAGGGGACCTCCTACGAGCAGTACTTC. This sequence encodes CAWSQSFLQGTSYEQYF.

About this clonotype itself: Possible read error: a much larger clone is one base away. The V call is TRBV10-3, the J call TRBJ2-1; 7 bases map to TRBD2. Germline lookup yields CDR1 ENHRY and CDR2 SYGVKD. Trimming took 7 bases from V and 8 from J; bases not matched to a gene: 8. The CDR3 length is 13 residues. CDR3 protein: CAINPGLSHEQFF. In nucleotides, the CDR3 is TGTGCCATCAACCCGGGACTATCGCATGAGCAGTTCTTC.

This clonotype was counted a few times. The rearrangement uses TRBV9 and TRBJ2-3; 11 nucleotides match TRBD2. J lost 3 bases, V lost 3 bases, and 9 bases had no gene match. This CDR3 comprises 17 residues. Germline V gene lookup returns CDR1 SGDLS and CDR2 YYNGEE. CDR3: CASSGNLAGGPTDTQYF. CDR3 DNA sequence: TGTGCCAGCAGCGGAAACTTAGCGGGAGGGCCAACAGATACGCAGTATTTT.

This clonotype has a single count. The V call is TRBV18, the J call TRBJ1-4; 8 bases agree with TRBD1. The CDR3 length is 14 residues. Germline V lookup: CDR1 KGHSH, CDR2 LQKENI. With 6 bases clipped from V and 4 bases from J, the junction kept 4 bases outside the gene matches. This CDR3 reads CASSPGGGNEKLFF. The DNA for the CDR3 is TGTGCCAGCTCTCCAGGGGGCGGTAATGAAAAACTGTTTTTT. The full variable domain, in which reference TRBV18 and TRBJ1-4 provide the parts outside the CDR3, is NAGVMQNPRHLVRRRGQEARLRCSPMKGHSHVYWYRQLPEEGLKFMVYLQKENIIDESGMPKERFSAEFPKEGPSILRIQQVVRGDSAAYFCASSPGGGNEKLFFGSGTQLSVL.

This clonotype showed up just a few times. CDR3: CASSFHREQTQYF. CDR3 sequence (DNA): TGTGCCAGCAGTTTTCACAGGGAACAGACCCAGTACTTC. The chain couples TRBV27 to TRBJ2-5; D is perhaps TRBD1 (6 bases). Trimming removed 3 bases from V and 6 bases from J, with 11 bases in between. CDR1 and CDR2 (germline): MNHEY, SMNVEV (reference sequence). This CDR3 has 13 residues.

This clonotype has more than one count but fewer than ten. CDR3 amino acids: CASSRVLAGGPVSYNEQFF. The CDR3 DNA sequence: TGTGCCAGCAGCCGAGTACTAGCGGGAGGGCCAGTATCCTACAATGAGCAGTTCTTC. The V call is TRBV4-2, the J call TRBJ2-1; 13 bases align to TRBD2. The CDR3 consists of 19 residues. V gave up 4 bases and J gave up 1 base; unmatched junction bases: 10. The germline CDR1 and CDR2 sequences are LGHNA and YNFKEQ.

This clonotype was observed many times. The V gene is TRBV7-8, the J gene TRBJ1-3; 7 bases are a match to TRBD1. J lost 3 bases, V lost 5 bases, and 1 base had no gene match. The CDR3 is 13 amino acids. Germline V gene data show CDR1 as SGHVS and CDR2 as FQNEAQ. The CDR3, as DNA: TGTGCCAGCAGCAGGGGGCTTGGAAACACCATATATTTT. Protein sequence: CASSRGLGNTIYF.

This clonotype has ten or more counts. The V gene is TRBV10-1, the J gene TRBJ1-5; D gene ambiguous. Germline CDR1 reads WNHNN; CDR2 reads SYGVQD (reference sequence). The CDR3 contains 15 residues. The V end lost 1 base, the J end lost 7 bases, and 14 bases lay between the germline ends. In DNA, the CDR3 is TGCGCCAGCAGTGAGTTGGCCCCCAATTGCCAGCCCCAGCATTTT. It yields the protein CASSELAPNCQPQHF.

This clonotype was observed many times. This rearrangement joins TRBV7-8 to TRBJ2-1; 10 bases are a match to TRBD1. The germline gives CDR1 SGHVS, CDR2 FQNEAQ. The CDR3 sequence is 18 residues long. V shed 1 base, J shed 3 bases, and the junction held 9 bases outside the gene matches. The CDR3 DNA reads TGTGCCAGCAGCTTAGGCAGGGGACAGGGGCCTTTCTACAATGAGCAGTTCTTC. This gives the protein CASSLGRGQGPFYNEQFF.

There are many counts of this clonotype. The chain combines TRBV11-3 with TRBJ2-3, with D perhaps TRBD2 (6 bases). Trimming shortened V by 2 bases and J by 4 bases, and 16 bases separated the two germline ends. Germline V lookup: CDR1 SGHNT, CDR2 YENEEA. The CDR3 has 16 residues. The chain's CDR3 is CASSLSGAAGPDTQYF. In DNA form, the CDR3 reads TGTGCCAGCAGCTTAAGCGGTGCCGCGGGACCAGATACGCAGTATTTT.

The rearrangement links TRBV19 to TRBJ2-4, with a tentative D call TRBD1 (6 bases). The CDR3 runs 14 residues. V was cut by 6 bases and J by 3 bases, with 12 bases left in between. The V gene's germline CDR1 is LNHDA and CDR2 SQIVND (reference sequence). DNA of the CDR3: TGTGCCAGTAGCCAACAGGGCGTCAAAAACATTCAGTACTTC. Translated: CASSQQGVKNIQYF.

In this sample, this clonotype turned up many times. CDR3 loop: CSASPGQGMGTEAFF. CDR3 coding DNA: TGCAGTGCGAGCCCGGGACAGGGCATGGGGACTGAAGCTTTCTTT. The chain has TRBV20-1 and TRBJ1-1; 9 nucleotides align to TRBD1. Germline values: CDR1 DFQATT, CDR2 SNEGSKA (reference sequence). V lost 6 bases, J lost 5 bases, and 13 bases stayed unmatched. This CDR3 comprises 15 residues.

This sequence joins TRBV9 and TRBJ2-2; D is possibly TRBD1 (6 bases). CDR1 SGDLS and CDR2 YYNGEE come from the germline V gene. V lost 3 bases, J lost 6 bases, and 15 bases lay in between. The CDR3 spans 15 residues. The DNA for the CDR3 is TGTGCCAGCAGCGCCAGGGGTGGGCCGCCCGGGGAGCTGTTTTTT. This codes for CASSARGGPPGELFF.

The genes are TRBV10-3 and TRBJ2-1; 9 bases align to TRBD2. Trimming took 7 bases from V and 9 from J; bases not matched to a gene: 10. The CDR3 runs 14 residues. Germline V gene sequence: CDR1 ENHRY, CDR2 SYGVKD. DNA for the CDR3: TGTGCCATCACCGGGACTAGCAGTTCGATTGAGCAGTTCTTC. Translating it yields CAITGTSSSIEQFF.

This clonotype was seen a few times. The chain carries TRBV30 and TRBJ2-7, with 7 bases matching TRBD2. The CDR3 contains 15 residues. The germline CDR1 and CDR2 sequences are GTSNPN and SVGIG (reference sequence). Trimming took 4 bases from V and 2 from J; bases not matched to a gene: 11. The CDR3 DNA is TGTGCCTGGAACGACGGCGGGAGACTCCCCTACGAGCAGTACTTC. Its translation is CAWNDGGRLPYEQYF.

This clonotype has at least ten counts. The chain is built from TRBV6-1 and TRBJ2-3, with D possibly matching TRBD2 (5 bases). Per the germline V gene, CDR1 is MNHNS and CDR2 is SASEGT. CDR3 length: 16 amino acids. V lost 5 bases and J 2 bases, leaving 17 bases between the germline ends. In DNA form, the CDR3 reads TGTGCCAGCAGTACCCCCGGACCCGACTACACAGATACGCAGTATTTT. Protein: CASSTPGPDYTDTQYF.

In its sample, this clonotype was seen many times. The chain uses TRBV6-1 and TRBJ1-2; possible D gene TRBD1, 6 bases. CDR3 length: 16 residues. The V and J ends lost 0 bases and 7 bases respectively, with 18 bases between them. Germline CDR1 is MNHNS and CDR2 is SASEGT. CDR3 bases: TGTGCCAGCAGTGAAGCGAAAGGGACATCCCTATTTGGCTACACCTTC. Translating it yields CASSEAKGTSLFGYTF.

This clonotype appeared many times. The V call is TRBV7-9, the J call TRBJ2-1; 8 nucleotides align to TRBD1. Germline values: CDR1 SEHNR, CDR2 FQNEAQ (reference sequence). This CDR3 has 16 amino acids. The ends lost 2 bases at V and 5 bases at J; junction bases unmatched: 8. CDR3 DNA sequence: TGTGCCAGCAGCTTACCTCCCGGACAGGGTGACAATGAGCAGTTCTTC. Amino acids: CASSLPPGQGDNEQFF.